This TCR beta chain was documented in a study of identical twins. Study-level findings and limits: Insertion counts were lower in abundant cord blood beta clonotypes, a trend that memory repertoires did not show.

The CDR3 consists of 14 residues. Trimming removed 0 bases from V and 4 bases from J, with 8 bases in between. From germline, CDR1 is SGHDT and CDR2 YYEEEE. TCRdb itself ran the 5' RACE reads through MiXCR, one entry per CDR3 protein. The sample yields a few hundred thousand distinct CDR3 sequences, roughly 15% seen once. All donors were healthy, and all were Caucasian. Concerning this clonotype: What it binds is not known.

Another study also made use of these data, one on yellow fever vaccine responses in identical twins.

The sequenced sample consisted of CD4+ T cells sorted from blood. The source of this sequence is a woman younger than 30 in good health. V and J are TRBV5-6 and TRBJ1-3; D is ambiguous. CDR3 in amino acids: CASSLALGGNTIYF. In DNA, the CDR3 is TGTGCCAGCAGCTTGGCCCTCGGCGGAAACACCATATATTTT. Filled out from reference TRBV5-6 and TRBJ1-3, the complete variable domain reads DAGVTQSPTHLIKTRGQQVTLRCSPKSGHDTVSWYQQALGQGPQFIFQYYEEEERQRGNFPDRFSGHQFPNYSSELNVNALLLGDSALYLCASSLALGGNTIYFGEGSWLTVV.